This TCR beta chain was obtained from a study of blood T cell repertoires in COVID-19. Study overall: Specimens from acute and convalescent COVID-19 originated in the United States, Italy and Spain. Sample material is recorded as cDNA or gDNA derived from T cells, B-cell-depleted T cells, or PBMCs.

Original handling: Using reference gene primer amplification, nucleated cell counts were estimated. Only in-frame clones appear in the TCRdb table, and some are missing; sequencing was by immunoSEQ multiplex PCR. The D gene and trimming were derived from the DNA, and the V and J assignments and clone size from that table. The sample includes tens of thousands of clones, about nine tenths of them seen just once. V lost 1 base, J lost 0 bases, and 8 bases lay in between. There are 15 residues in the CDR3. Per germline, CDR1 SGHDT and CDR2 YYEEEE. This chain uses TRBV5-6 with TRBJ1-3; no firm D call. The clonotype was recovered from a man aged 25 to 40 with acute or convalescent COVID-19. Specimen: peripheral blood. This CDR3 is CASSLRSYSGNTIYF. CDR3 nucleotide sequence: TGTGCCAGCAGCTTGCGTTCCTACTCTGGAAACACCATATATTTT.